This TCR beta chain came from a study of blood T cells in healthy people across ages. Study-level points and caveats: Underestimates were what the diversity estimates from one million T cells were considered to be. Researchers said unsorted PBMCs prevented a conclusive naive versus antigen-experienced comparison.

For the second PCR, which ran for about 6 to 11 cycles, a sample-barcoded 5' primer and a J-beta primer mix were used. Unique molecular identifiers of 12 random nucleotides labeled each cDNA. One entry per CDR3 protein results from TCRdb running MiXCR on the 5' RACE reads. The sample holds approximately 810,000 distinct CDR3 sequences, 29% seen once. This clonotype has ten or more counts. Antigen: not known. Trimming took 8 bases from V and 0 from J; bases not matched to a gene: 5. CDR1 is KGHSH, CDR2 LQKENI, per germline. This CDR3 has 14 residues. The sequencing sample was made of blood. The chain recombines TRBV18 with TRBJ2-3, with 7 bases matching TRBD1. This clonotype was sampled from an elderly woman in good health. CDR3 sequence (DNA): TGTGCCAGCAGCCCGACAGGGAGCACAGATACGCAGTATTTT. It specifies CASSPTGSTDTQYF.